This TCR beta chain appears in the sequencing data of a study of spatial heterogeneity in lung cancer. The time point denotes: sample taken at primary tumor resection. Frozen PBMC, nontumor lung or tumor provided whole RNA, which was sequenced unsorted. Each CDR3 protein gets one entry after TCRdb re-called the 5' RACE reads with MiXCR. Among roughly 70,000 distinct CDR3 sequences, 13% were seen once, and the ten largest hold more than 7%. V was cut by 8 bases and J by 7 bases, with 15 bases left in between. CDR1 MNHEY and CDR2 SVGEGT come from the germline V gene. The CDR3 spans 13 residues. The receptor comes from a male donor with early-stage non-small cell lung cancer. Sequences were derived from PBMCs, sampled at surgery. V usage is TRBV6-2 or TRBV6-3 and J usage is TRBJ2-1; D is possibly TRBD2 (7 bases). The CDR3 nucleotides read TGTGCCAGCCGTAGGGGGGGAAGAAATGAGCAGTTCTTC. It specifies CASRRGGRNEQFF.